Listed here are 29 T cell receptor beta chains from one sample, sequenced in a study of blood T cells in healthy people across ages. The use of a sample-barcoded 5' primer and a J-beta primer mix characterized a second PCR of roughly 7 to 12 cycles. TCRdb re-derived calls from the 5' RACE reads in MiXCR, one entry per CDR3 protein. Here the sample spans about 760,000 distinct CDR3 sequences, about 61% being singletons. Sample: blood. The receptors originated from a man between 35 and 55 years old in good health.

Note on this clonotype: This may be a read error, as it is one base from a much larger clone. V gene TRBV20-1 combines with J gene TRBJ2-7; 9 bases map to TRBD2. V shed 5 bases and J 2 bases; nucleotides not matched to a gene: 10. CDR3 size: 15 residues. Germline CDR1 is DFQATT and CDR2 is SNEGSKA (reference sequence). This chain's CDR3 is CSAHTASGETYEQYF. CDR3 DNA sequence: TGCAGTGCTCACACTGCTAGCGGGGAGACCTACGAGCAGTACTTC.

CDR3 nucleotide sequence: TGTGCCACCAACTCTCAGGACAGGGCGGAGACCCAGTACTTC. It encodes CATNSQDRAETQYF. The V and J genes are TRBV15 and TRBJ2-5; 8 bases align to TRBD1. Germline V CDR1 and CDR2: LNHNV, YYDKDF (reference sequence). The V segment lost 7 bases and the J segment 5 bases; nucleotides outside the gene matches: 9. This CDR3 has 14 amino acids.

V and J are TRBV27 and TRBJ2-1; 8 positions match TRBD1. The CDR3 totals 16 residues. V lost 3 bases, J lost 12 bases, and 16 bases stayed unmatched. Germline V gives CDR1 MNHEY, CDR2 SMNVEV (reference sequence). CDR3 sequence: CASSFRDRGAPRRQFF. The CDR3 DNA reads as TGTGCCAGCAGTTTCCGAGACAGGGGAGCACCCAGGAGGCAGTTCTTC.

CDR3 region: CAGLGGGSGGSYEQYF. The CDR3 DNA sequence: TGTGCCGGCCTCGGCGGAGGTAGCGGGGGAAGCTACGAGCAGTACTTC. This chain uses TRBV3-1 with TRBJ2-7; 9 nucleotides match TRBD2. The CDR3 spans 16 residues. Per germline, CDR1 LGHDT and CDR2 YNNKEL (reference sequence). Losses at the gene ends were 11 bases for V and 3 bases for J; bases not matched to a gene: 17.

The table lists this clonotype with a few counts. The chain recombines TRBV12-3 or TRBV12-4 with TRBJ2-5; the D gene could be TRBD1 or TRBD2 (5 bases each). V lost 6 bases and J 1 base, leaving 12 bases between the germline ends. The CDR3 spans 14 residues. CDR3 DNA sequence: TGTGCCAGCAGACCGGGACGGCCCCAAGAGACCCAGTACTTC. Protein product: CASRPGRPQETQYF.

Only a few counts were recorded for this clonotype. The rearrangement uses TRBV5-1 and TRBJ2-7; perhaps TRBD1 as D (6 bases). V lost 0 bases, J lost 3 bases, and 13 bases lay in between. Germline CDR1 SGHRS, CDR2 YFSETQ. The CDR3 is 15 amino acids. The CDR3 DNA is TGCGCCAGCAGCTTGGAATCGGGACACCTCTACGAGCAGTACTTC. Translating it yields CASSLESGHLYEQYF.

The chain links TRBV20-1 to TRBJ2-1; 13 nucleotides agree with TRBD2. The CDR3 has 18 residues. Germline lookup yields CDR1 DFQATT and CDR2 SNEGSKA (reference sequence). After removal of 3 bases from V and 2 bases from J, the junction contained 10 bases not matched to a gene. CDR3 nucleotide sequence: TGCAGTGCTAGTCCTTACAGAGGGACTAGCGGGACCTACAATGAGCAGTTCTTC. This gives the protein CSASPYRGTSGTYNEQFF.

With respect to this clonotype: At one boundary the junction diverges from the germline segment, which might be a read error. The chain employs TRBV5-1 and TRBJ2-7; 9 bases map to TRBD1. The J call may not be correct, given that the DNA end is closer to TRBJ2-5. CDR1 is SGHRS, CDR2 YFSETQ, per germline. CDR3 length: 14 residues. This chain's CDR3 is CASSSGQGQKTQYF. As DNA, the CDR3 is TGCGCCAGCAGCTCGGGACAGGGCCAAAAGACCCAGTACTTC.

This chain links TRBV12-5 with TRBJ2-3; 11 bases are shared with TRBD1. The V segment lost 1 base and the J segment 2 bases; nucleotides outside the gene matches: 5. The CDR3 length is 17 residues. CDR1 is LGHNT and CDR2 is FRNRAP in the germline V gene. CDR3 residues: CASGLGRDRGFTDTQYF. The CDR3 DNA follows: TGTGCTAGTGGTTTGGGACGGGACAGGGGGTTCACAGATACGCAGTATTTT.

V usage is TRBV7-2 and J usage is TRBJ1-5; TRBD1 agrees at 9 bases. CDR3 size: 19 residues. CDR1 is SGHTA, CDR2 FQGNSA, per germline. Germline trimming cut 5 bases from V and 4 bases from J; bases unmatched to any gene: 18. CDR3 nucleotides: TGTGCCAGCAGCCGCTCTACAGGGGGCGATGGTAGTAGGAATCAGCCCCAGCATTTT. It codes for CASSRSTGGDGSRNQPQHF.

This clonotype was seen just once. For the CDR3, the DNA is TGTGCCAGCAGGGTCAGGGCTAGCGGGACCGGGAGTGAGCAGTTCTTC. The encoded protein is CASRVRASGTGSEQFF. V usage is TRBV7-8 and J usage is TRBJ2-1, with TRBD2 identical over 9 bases. CDR1 is SGHVS and CDR2 is FQNEAQ in the germline V gene. The CDR3 is 16 residues long. V shed 6 bases, J shed 9 bases, and the junction held 15 bases outside the gene matches.

The sample holds a few counts of this clonotype. V and J are TRBV29-1 and TRBJ1-2; 8 positions agree with TRBD1. Germline lookup yields CDR1 SQVTM and CDR2 ANQGSEA. Trimming took 7 bases from V and 6 from J; bases not matched to a gene: 16. The CDR3 spans 15 residues. Written as DNA, the CDR3 is TGCAGCGCGATAACCAGACAGGGGAATCTTAATGGCTACACCTTC. Translating it yields CSAITRQGNLNGYTF.

The V call is TRBV5-1, the J call TRBJ1-1; 12 bases line up with TRBD1. J gave up 3 bases and V 10 bases, and 16 bases lay outside the gene matches. The germline V gene has CDR1 SGHRS and CDR2 YFSETQ. The CDR3 totals 17 residues. CDR3: CASFPGTGGPEDTEAFF. CDR3 DNA: TGCGCCTCGTTTCCCGGGACAGGGGGCCCGGAGGACACTGAAGCTTTCTTT.

This clonotype was detected only a few times. This sequence joins TRBV7-3 and TRBJ2-3; 7 bases map to TRBD2. The CDR3 runs to 16 residues. Germline assignment: CDR1 SGHTA and CDR2 FQGTGA. The V and J ends lost 5 bases and 2 bases, in that order; junction bases with no gene match: 10. CDR3 in DNA: TGTGCCAGCAGCCCCAACGCGGGAGTTCACACAGATACGCAGTATTTT. It yields the protein CASSPNAGVHTDTQYF.

The chain recombines TRBV11-1 with TRBJ1-2, with D possibly matching TRBD1 (6 bases). CDR1 and CDR2 (germline): SGHAT, FQDESV (reference sequence). The CDR3 is 13 amino acids. Trimming took off 5 bases at V and 4 bases at J, with 11 bases between the two ends. CDR3 in amino acids: CASSPRDTYGYTF. The CDR3 DNA follows: TGTGCCAGCAGCCCCAGGGACACCTATGGCTACACCTTC.

The chain is built from TRBV7-2 and TRBJ2-5; D is ambiguous. V lost 7 bases to trimming and J lost 11 bases, with 14 bases between them. The CDR3 is 11 amino acids. Germline CDR1 and CDR2: SGHTA and FQGNSA. The CDR3 loop is CASTGSDEQYF. The CDR3 nucleotides are TGTGCCAGCACGGGTTCGGATGAGCAGTACTTC.

The V and J genes are TRBV7-2 and TRBJ2-5, with 16 bases fitting TRBD2. There are 15 residues in the CDR3. Per the germline V gene, CDR1 is SGHTA and CDR2 is FQGNSA. The junction had 4 bases not matched to a gene; V was cut back by 5 bases and J by 7 bases. CDR3 in DNA: TGTGCCAGCAGCCTGGGACTAGCGGGAGGGCCGACCCAGTACTTC. It specifies CASSLGLAGGPTQYF.

The chain is built from TRBV6-5 and TRBJ2-3, with D possibly TRBD1 on 6 matching bases. Germline values: CDR1 MNHEY, CDR2 SVGAGI. V gave up 4 bases and J gave up 2 bases, with 16 bases separating them. This CDR3 spans 16 amino acids. The CDR3 spells CASSSGQSRFTDTQYF. CDR3 bases: TGTGCCAGCAGTTCCGGACAGAGCCGATTCACAGATACGCAGTATTTT.

The chain couples TRBV5-6 to TRBJ2-1; 9 bases agree with TRBD2. The J segment lost 8 bases and the V segment lost 3 bases, leaving 9 bases of the junction unmatched. CDR3 length: 15 amino acids. Germline CDR1 is SGHDT and CDR2 is YYEEEE. The CDR3 reads CASSSLAGRRDEQFF. The CDR3 DNA is TGTGCCAGCAGCTCCCTAGCGGGACGGAGGGATGAGCAGTTCTTC.

The gene calls are TRBV29-1 and TRBJ1-6; 7 nucleotides align to TRBD1. CDR1 is SQVTM, CDR2 ANQGSEA, per germline. Germline trimming cut 7 bases from V and 6 bases from J; bases unmatched to any gene: 6. CDR3 length equals 13 residues. CDR3 region: CSARQGLNSPLHF. The CDR3 nucleotides read TGCAGCGCTAGACAGGGACTTAATTCACCCCTCCACTTT.

This clonotype was detected only a few times. The chain recombines TRBV5-1 with TRBJ2-7, with TRBD1 identical over 9 bases. V was clipped by 4 bases and J by 7 bases; unmatched bases: 9. The length of the CDR3 is 14 residues. Germline CDR1 is SGHRS and CDR2 is YFSETQ. The CDR3 bases are TGCGCCAGCAGCCACGGACAGGGGTCGGGTGAGCAGTACTTC. Protein sequence: CASSHGQGSGEQYF. The full variable domain, rest sourced from reference TRBV5-1 and TRBJ2-7, is KAGVTQTPRYLIKTRGQQVTLSCSPISGHRSVSWYQQTPGQGLQFLFEYFSETQRNKGNFPGRFSGRQFSNSRSEMNVSTLELGDSALYLCASSHGQGSGEQYFGPGTRLTVT.

V is TRBV29-1 and J is TRBJ2-3; TRBD1 matches 8 bases. CDR1 is SQVTM and CDR2 is ANQGSEA in the germline V gene. The CDR3 has 13 amino acids. The ends lost 7 bases at V and 7 bases at J; junction bases unmatched: 10. For the CDR3, the DNA is TGCAGCGCGGGCGGGACAGGTAGCCATACGCAGTATTTT. Protein: CSAGGTGSHTQYF.

This chain connects TRBV20-1 to TRBJ2-1; D might be TRBD1 (5 bases). Deletions cut 1 base from V and 6 bases from J, with 7 bases between. Germline V gene data show CDR1 as DFQATT and CDR2 as SNEGSKA (reference sequence). The CDR3 consists of 12 residues. This CDR3 reads CSARGQTNEQFF. The CDR3 DNA sequence: TGCAGTGCTAGAGGACAGACCAATGAGCAGTTCTTC.

This clonotype was detected only a few times. The rearrangement uses TRBV27 and TRBJ2-7, with D tentatively TRBD1 (5 bases). The germline V gene has CDR1 MNHEY and CDR2 SMNVEV (reference sequence). CDR3 length: 16 residues. V was clipped by 4 bases and J by 0 bases, with 16 bases between them. CDR3 bases: TGTGCCAGCAGTTCTCACCCGACAGCTAGCTCCTACGAGCAGTACTTC. It specifies CASSSHPTASSYEQYF.

The chain is built from TRBV7-9 and TRBJ2-4, with 7 bases that match TRBD1. In germline, CDR1 is SEHNR, CDR2 FQNEAQ (reference sequence). Unmatched junction bases numbered 6, after V lost 5 bases and J lost 2 bases. The CDR3 extends over 15 amino acids. The CDR3, as DNA: TGTGCCAGCAGCACATACAGGGGATCCAAAAACATTCAGTACTTC. Amino acid sequence: CASSTYRGSKNIQYF.

This chain connects TRBV19 to TRBJ2-4; D is uncertain. Judging by the DNA end, TRBJ2-5 fits better; the J call may be wrong. Germline V gives CDR1 LNHDA, CDR2 SQIVND (reference sequence). The CDR3 contains 13 residues. The CDR3: CASARRNQETQYF. CDR3 nucleotides: TGTGCCAGTGCACGACGGAACCAAGAGACCCAGTACTTC.

As concerns this clonotype: A read error is likely, as this CDR3 ends without the conserved phenylalanine or tryptophan. Because the CDR3's place on the DNA is in doubt, the DNA is left out and the CDR3 is given as listed by TCRdb. The chain recombines TRBV12-3 or TRBV12-4 with TRBJ2-1. The CDR3 length is 16 residues, termini included. The CDR3: CASSPELEVYGYTFGS.

This clonotype showed up just a few times. The chain combines TRBV15 with TRBJ2-2; D unresolved. This CDR3 is 14 amino acids long. V shed 0 bases and J shed 6 bases, with 8 bases lying between them. Per germline, CDR1 LNHNV and CDR2 YYDKDF (reference sequence). CDR3 DNA: TGTGCCACCAGCAGAGATTTCCAACCCGGGGAGCTGTTTTTT. It specifies CATSRDFQPGELFF.

The chain is built from TRBV24-1 and TRBJ2-3; tentatively, D is TRBD1 (5 bases). Germline-derived CDR1 and CDR2 are KGHDR and SFDVKD. The CDR3 loop spans 15 amino acids. Trimming removed 7 bases at V and 6 bases at J, with 19 bases between. The CDR3 sequence: CATSAAYRPSDTQYF. The CDR3 DNA is TGTGCCACCAGCGCTGCCTACAGGCCTTCGGATACGCAGTATTTT.